This entry lists 30 T cell receptor beta chains sequenced from one sample in a study of OX40 agonist ivuxolimab in advanced cancers. Data came from immunoSEQ multiplex PCR; TCRdb stores just in-frame clones and leaves some out. The sample shows approximately 100,000 clones, 70% to 90% of them seen only once. The sequencing here drew on CD4+ or CD8+ T cells sorted from blood, taken in a trial of the OX40 agonist ivuxolimab. The receptors here all came from an adult with an advanced solid tumor such as melanoma, head and neck, liver or kidney cancer.

This clone was counted a few times. The gene calls are TRBV7-9 and TRBJ1-1, with D unresolved. V lost 6 bases and J lost 3, with 14 bases in between. CDR3 length equals 14 residues. The germline gives CDR1 SEHNR, CDR2 FQNEAQ (reference sequence). CDR3 DNA: TGTGCCAGCAGACAAAGACCTACGGACACTGAAGCTTTCTTT. Protein: CASRQRPTDTEAFF. The full variable domain, with the rest looked up from reference TRBV7-9 and TRBJ1-1, is DTGVSQNPRHKITKRGQNVTFRCDPISEHNRLYWYRQTLGQGPEFLTYFQNEAQLEKSRLLSDRFSAERPKGSFSTLEIQRTEQGDSAMYLCASRQRPTDTEAFFGQGTRLTVV.

The chain joins TRBV6-5 to TRBJ1-1; D perhaps matches TRBD1 (5 bases). Germline V gene data show CDR1 as MNHEY and CDR2 as SVGAGI. The CDR3 covers 13 residues. Between the trimmed V and J ends, which lost 6 bases and 10 bases, there was a span of 18 bases. CDR3 sequence reads: CASSPEVGQGAFF. As DNA, the CDR3 is TGTGCCAGCAGCCCAGAGGTGGGGCAAGGAGCTTTCTTT.

V gene TRBV30 combines with J gene TRBJ2-3; no clear D gene. Germline loops: CDR1 GTSNPN, CDR2 SVGIG (reference sequence). CDR3 length: 13 amino acids. V was cut by 2 bases and J by 3 bases, with 9 bases left in between. Written as DNA, the CDR3 is TGTGCCTGGAGTTTTTCCCCTACAGATACGCAGTATTTT. This sequence encodes CAWSFSPTDTQYF.

The chain recombines TRBV5-1 with TRBJ2-7, with TRBD1 as a possible D gene (6 bases). The V end was cut by 4 bases, the J end by 3 bases, with 8 bases between. The CDR3 sequence is 12 residues long. The germline V gene has CDR1 SGHRS and CDR2 YFSETQ. CDR3 in DNA: TGCGCCAGCAGCGTACAGGGCTACGAGCAGTACTTC. It is translated as CASSVQGYEQYF.

The chain joins TRBV11-2 to TRBJ1-5, with 10 positions matching TRBD1. V dropped 5 bases and J dropped 5; count of bases not matched to a gene: 6. The CDR3 consists of 15 residues. Germline V gives CDR1 SGHAT, CDR2 FQNNGV. The CDR3 is CASSPGQGIYQPQHF. Here the CDR3 DNA reads TGTGCCAGCAGCCCGGGACAGGGGATCTATCAGCCCCAGCATTTT. Looking up the rest from reference TRBV11-2 and TRBJ1-5 gives the full variable domain: EAGVAQSPRYKIIEKRQSVAFWCNPISGHATLYWYQQILGQGPKLLIQFQNNGVVDDSQLPKDRFSAERLKGVDSTLKIQPAKLEDSAVYLCASSPGQGIYQPQHFGDGTRLSIL.

The CDR3 is CASSLDRVRGGLTQYF. In DNA, the CDR3 is TGTGCCAGCAGCTTAGATCGGGTACGGGGGGGCCTGACCCAGTACTTC. The V call is TRBV11-2, the J call TRBJ2-5; 8 nucleotides agree with TRBD2. This CDR3 is 16 amino acids long. CDR1 SGHAT and CDR2 FQNNGV come from the germline V gene. J was trimmed by 7 bases and V by 0 bases; bases with no gene match: 10. Looking up the rest from reference TRBV11-2 and TRBJ2-5 gives the full variable domain: EAGVAQSPRYKIIEKRQSVAFWCNPISGHATLYWYQQILGQGPKLLIQFQNNGVVDDSQLPKDRFSAERLKGVDSTLKIQPAKLEDSAVYLCASSLDRVRGGLTQYFGPGTRLLVL.

This clone was seen a few times. The chain employs TRBV4-2 and TRBJ2-7, with D hard to call. CDR3 size: 14 residues. CDR1 is LGHNA, CDR2 YNFKEQ, per germline. V lost 0 bases, J lost 0 bases, and 6 bases lay in between. CDR3 region: CASSQDSNSYEQYF. The CDR3 region has the DNA TGTGCCAGCAGCCAAGACAGCAACTCCTACGAGCAGTACTTC.

The chain is built from TRBV27 and TRBJ2-3; no clear D gene. The CDR3 consists of 14 residues. Between the trimmed V and J ends, which lost 2 bases and 3 bases, there was a span of 9 bases. Germline V gene lookup returns CDR1 MNHEY and CDR2 SMNVEV (reference sequence). Here the CDR3 DNA reads TGTGCCAGCAGTTTAGCCGAGCCGACAGATACGCAGTATTTT. It specifies CASSLAEPTDTQYF.

The chain has TRBV28 and TRBJ2-1; D gene ambiguous. The germline gives CDR1 MDHEN, CDR2 SYDVKM. The CDR3 covers 14 residues. Trimming took 8 bases from V and 1 from J, leaving 12 bases between them. In DNA, the CDR3 is TGTGCCAGCTCTTTGGGCGGATCCTACAATGAGCAGTTCTTC. It encodes CASSLGGSYNEQFF.

J is TRBJ2-3 and V is TRBV2, with 7 bases identical to TRBD2. J gave up 9 bases and V 9 bases, and 6 bases lay outside the gene matches. The V gene's germline CDR1 is SNHLY and CDR2 FYNNEI. The CDR3 extends over 11 amino acids. The chain's CDR3 is CASNKGLTQYF. The CDR3 region has the DNA TGTGCCAGTAATAAGGGACTAACGCAGTATTTT. Variable domain in full (rest from reference TRBV2 and TRBJ2-3): EPEVTQTPSHQVTQMGQEVILRCVPISNHLYFYWYRQILGQKVEFLVSFYNNEISEKSEIFDDQFSVERPDGSNFTLKIRSTKLEDSAMYFCASNKGLTQYFGPGTRLTVL.

V and J are TRBV6-5 and TRBJ1-2, with D possibly being TRBD1 (6 bases). There are 15 residues in the CDR3. Germline V lookup: CDR1 MNHEY, CDR2 SVGAGI. V lost 6 bases, J lost 5 bases, and 19 bases lay in between. The CDR3 DNA reads TGTGCCAGCAGCCGACGGGCAGAGGGGGGATATGGCTACACCTTC. Its protein is CASSRRAEGGYGYTF.

The rearrangement links TRBV7-2 to TRBJ1-5, with a tentative D call TRBD1 (6 bases). CDR1 SGHTA and CDR2 FQGNSA come from the germline V gene. CDR3 length equals 13 residues. V was trimmed by 4 bases and J by 6 bases, leaving 10 bases between them. The CDR3 coding sequence is TGTGCCAGCAGCTCGAACAGGGTTCAGCCCCAGCATTTT. Translating it yields CASSSNRVQPQHF.

The gene calls are TRBV7-2 and TRBJ1-2; TRBD1 agrees at 8 bases. Germline V lookup: CDR1 SGHTA, CDR2 FQGNSA. V gave up 2 bases and J gave up 5 bases; unmatched junction bases: 4. The CDR3 is made up of 14 amino acids. CDR3 sequence (DNA): TGTGCCAGCAGCTTAACCGACAGGGGATATGGCTACACCTTC. Translation: CASSLTDRGYGYTF.

The rearrangement uses TRBV28 and TRBJ1-6, with D possibly being TRBD1 (5 bases). Germline V gene sequence: CDR1 MDHEN, CDR2 SYDVKM. The CDR3 sequence is 17 residues long. V shed 6 bases and J shed 0 bases, with 15 bases lying between them. This chain's CDR3 is CASRPGGGGSYNSPLHF. The CDR3 DNA is TGTGCCAGCAGACCGGGGGGAGGCGGCTCCTATAATTCACCCCTCCACTTT.

The genes are TRBV5-5 and TRBJ1-1; tentative D call: TRBD1 (5 bases). The V end was cut by 4 bases, the J end by 4 bases, with 14 bases between. The CDR3 contains 14 residues. The germline V gene encodes CDR1 SGHKS and CDR2 YYEKEE (reference sequence). This chain's CDR3 is CASSLQTAITEAFF. CDR3 coding DNA: TGTGCCAGCAGCCTCCAGACAGCCATCACTGAAGCTTTCTTT.

This clone was seen only once. The chain is built from TRBV7-8 and TRBJ1-5; D call uncertain. Germline lookup yields CDR1 SGHVS and CDR2 FQNEAQ. Trimming pared 5 bases from V and 4 bases from J, leaving 18 bases between. The CDR3 sequence is 16 residues long. Written as DNA, the CDR3 is TGTGCCAGCAGCGCAACGACGGTGGGTTCAAATCAGCCCCAGCATTTT. It encodes CASSATTVGSNQPQHF.

The chain employs TRBV27 and TRBJ2-1, with 7 bases that match TRBD2. Germline V CDR1 and CDR2: MNHEY, SMNVEV (reference sequence). The CDR3 sequence is 13 residues long. Trimming cost V 10 bases and J 0 bases; bases outside gene matches: 3. The CDR3 region has the DNA TGTGCCACGCGGGGGAGCTCCTACAATGAGCAGTTCTTC. Protein sequence: CATRGSSYNEQFF.

The chain is built from TRBV11-2 and TRBJ2-5, with D possibly being TRBD2 (6 bases). The CDR3 is made up of 16 amino acids. Germline V gene sequence: CDR1 SGHAT, CDR2 FQNNGV. V gave up 1 base and J gave up 2 bases, with 14 bases separating them. CDR3: CASSLGGTRQQETQYF. The CDR3, as DNA: TGTGCCAGCAGCTTAGGCGGGACGCGACAACAAGAGACCCAGTACTTC.

The V call is TRBV28, the J call TRBJ1-2, with D uncertain. Germline CDR1 reads MDHEN; CDR2 reads SYDVKM. Deletions cut 10 bases from V and 6 bases from J, with 12 bases between. This CDR3 is 11 amino acids long. In DNA, the CDR3 is TGTGCCATCGGGCCCCTTCATGGCTACACCTTC. This codes for CAIGPLHGYTF.

The V call is TRBV30, the J call TRBJ2-3; D may be TRBD1 (5 bases). Germline-derived CDR1 and CDR2 are GTSNPN and SVGIG (reference sequence). The ends were cut back, 4 bases at V and 9 bases at J, with 14 bases in the middle. The CDR3 runs to 12 residues. The CDR3 DNA follows: TGTGCCTGGACTTGGGGCGGCCCGACGCAGTATTTT. This encodes CAWTWGGPTQYF.

This clone was detected only once. This chain uses TRBV28 with TRBJ2-2, with D maybe TRBD1 (5 bases). CDR3 length: 14 amino acids. The V end lost 3 bases, the J end lost 2 bases, and 7 bases lay between the germline ends. CDR1 and CDR2 from the germline V gene are MDHEN and SYDVKM. CDR3 bases: TGTGCCAGCAGTTTTCAGGGCAACACCGGGGAGCTGTTTTTT. It yields the protein CASSFQGNTGELFF.

The chain recombines TRBV12-5 with TRBJ1-1, with 7 bases identical to TRBD1. This CDR3 contains 15 residues. The V segment lost 6 bases and the J segment 4 bases; nucleotides outside the gene matches: 11. The germline gives CDR1 LGHNT, CDR2 FRNRAP. The CDR3 protein is CASGQGGGSLTEAFF. The CDR3 nucleotides read TGTGCTAGTGGCCAGGGGGGAGGCAGCCTCACTGAAGCTTTCTTT. The variable domain in full, with the rest retrieved from reference TRBV12-5 and TRBJ1-1, is DARVTQTPRHKVTEMGQEVTMRCQPILGHNTVFWYRQTMMQGLELLAYFRNRAPLDDSGMPKDRFSAEMPDATLATLKIQPSEPRDSAVYFCASGQGGGSLTEAFFGQGTRLTVV.

The chain carries TRBV28 and TRBJ1-6; D remains ambiguous. This CDR3 spans 12 amino acids. Trimming took 2 bases from V and 7 from J, leaving 3 bases between them. Germline-derived CDR1 and CDR2 are MDHEN and SYDVKM. The CDR3 loop reads CASSLANSPLHF. CDR3 DNA: TGTGCCAGCAGTTTAGCCAATTCACCCCTCCACTTT.

This clone was observed a single time. The chain joins TRBV28 to TRBJ2-7, with a tentative D call TRBD1 (6 bases). The CDR3 runs 14 residues. Germline V gene lookup returns CDR1 MDHEN and CDR2 SYDVKM. V was trimmed by 5 bases and J by 4 bases, leaving 15 bases between them. DNA of the CDR3: TGTGCCAGCAGTGCATACAGGGAAGCGTACGAGCAGTACTTC. Translating gives CASSAYREAYEQYF.

The chain uses TRBV6-4 and TRBJ2-7, with D uncertain. Germline loops: CDR1 MRHNA, CDR2 SNTAGT. With 4 bases removed from V and 5 bases from J, the gap between germline ends came to 18 bases. CDR3 length: 15 amino acids. The CDR3 nucleotides read TGTGCCAGCAGTGGGGGTGGGGTGGGCGTCCACGAGCAGTACTTC. Protein sequence: CASSGGGVGVHEQYF.

This sequence joins TRBV6-1 and TRBJ1-4; 7 nucleotides agree with TRBD1. Trimming at V came to 4 bases and at J to 6 bases, leaving 5 bases not matched to a gene. Germline V CDR1 and CDR2: MNHNS, SASEGT. The CDR3 is 14 residues long. CDR3 nucleotides: TGTGCCAGCAGTGTCGTCAGGGGGGATGAAAAACTGTTTTTT. Amino acid sequence: CASSVVRGDEKLFF.

This clone was seen just once. The V gene is TRBV6-4, the J gene TRBJ1-1; unclear D gene. This CDR3 has 15 residues. V was pared by 8 bases and J by 1 base, with 17 bases between. CDR1 MRHNA and CDR2 SNTAGT come from the germline V gene. The CDR3 region is CASLPKPGPNTEAFF. The CDR3 DNA follows: TGTGCCAGCTTACCAAAGCCCGGGCCGAACACTGAAGCTTTCTTT.

This chain links TRBV5-6 with TRBJ1-5; 9 nucleotides align to TRBD1. With V trimmed by 0 bases and J by 6 bases, 7 bases remained unmatched. The CDR3 is made up of 16 amino acids. CDR1 is SGHDT, CDR2 YYEEEE, per germline. The CDR3 sequence is CASSLGGTGLSQPQHF. In nucleotides, the CDR3 is TGTGCCAGCAGCTTGGGGGGGACAGGGCTGAGTCAGCCCCAGCATTTT.

This clone was detected once. The chain is built from TRBV19 and TRBJ1-5; D possibly corresponds to TRBD1 (5 bases). Germline V gene data show CDR1 as LNHDA and CDR2 as SQIVND (reference sequence). This CDR3 has 14 residues. The germline V and J ends were trimmed by 6 bases and 0 bases, with 9 bases remaining between them. Here the CDR3 reads CASRRQGSNQPQHF. The CDR3 DNA reads as TGTGCCAGTAGGCGGCAGGGTAGCAATCAGCCCCAGCATTTT.

The V and J genes are TRBV23-1 and TRBJ2-2, with D perhaps matching TRBD1 or TRBD2 (5 bases each). TRBV23-1 is noted as an ORF with a role that remains uncertain. With 8 bases removed from V and 2 bases from J, the gap between germline ends came to 18 bases. The CDR3 extends over 16 amino acids. CDR3 DNA sequence: TGCGCCAGCCCGGTTTGCAGGGACCAAAACACCGGGGAGCTGTTTTTT. Encoded protein: CASPVCRDQNTGELFF.